The sequence of this T cell receptor beta chain was determined in a study of blood T cells in healthy people across ages. This clonotype was found a few times. Per germline, CDR1 LGHDT and CDR2 YNNKEL (reference sequence). Deletions cut 1 base from V and 8 bases from J, with 11 bases between. The CDR3 contains 13 residues. The authors ran a second PCR of about 6 to 11 cycles using a sample-barcoded 5' primer and a J-beta primer mix. TCRdb recomputed calls from the 5' RACE reads with MiXCR, one row per CDR3 protein. This sample yields around 1,100,000 distinct CDR3 sequences, of which 35% to 40% are seen a single time; over 10% belongs to the top ten.

This TCR was recovered from a man younger than 35 in good health. The specimen sequenced was blood. The chain recombines TRBV3-1 with TRBJ1-1; no clear D. CDR3: CASSQVAPAEAFF. The CDR3 DNA reads as TGTGCCAGCAGCCAAGTCGCCCCGGCGGAAGCTTTCTTT.